This T cell receptor beta chain stems from a study of cytomegalovirus exposure and HLA in healthy donors (dated by TCRdb to 2016 to 2017). About the full investigation: A later analysis indicated that the 90 to 150 validation repertoires were generated on the platform also employed for the approximately 670 repertoires of the first cohort. In addition to the first cohort of roughly 700 subjects, a separate validation cohort of 130 or so different subjects was used. The study was designed to test whether signatures of past pathogen exposure could be identified by cataloging public T cell receptors. The study combined high-throughput TCR immunosequencing, statistical association of individual TCRs with disease status, and machine learning to predict cytomegalovirus infection status.

Points the paper makes about the study in general: A total of about 180 TCR beta chains were listed by the study as associated with cytomegalovirus. Cytomegalovirus status was reported to be diagnosed by the classifier with high specificity and sensitivity in both the original and validation cohorts. In vitro tests confirmed that a few of the cytomegalovirus-associated TCR beta chains recognize cytomegalovirus antigens. All 120 repertoires were used to score co-occurrence in the validation cohort in a later analysis, because that analysis had no HLA typing for the cohort. In a later analysis, TCRs clustered in the first cohort were found to also tend to co-occur in the approximately 120 validation repertoires, with 90% to 95% of cluster scores above 0. The authors suggested that the approach could potentially be generalized to other disease states and immunological phenotypes. Across donors, most TCR sequences were observed very rarely, whereas some public TCRs were present in many individuals.

Separate from the approximately 730-subject first cohort, the validation cohort of around 130 subjects was the group to which the donors belonged. The library relied on the immunoSEQ multiplex PCR assay. The study's own analysis went as follows. A statistical classification framework was developed to diagnose cytomegalovirus status using the catalog of TCR beta chain sequences. TCRdb limited this immuneACCESS table to in-frame rearrangements with V and J called. A share of clones is missing; checked studies link under half to unresolved V genes, and the rest is unexplained. The V and J calls and clone size were taken over from that table, and D and trimming were inferred from the DNA. In this sample the table shows some 260,000 clones, about nine tenths of which occur a single time. The ten largest clones take up just over 3% of the sample. CDR1 MNHNS and CDR2 SASEGT are derived from the germline V gene. The CDR3 holds 15 amino acids from the cysteine to the phenylalanine. Just the 45-base CDR3 DNA is kept, in frame starting at base 1. Trimming costs V 1 base and J 1 base, and their ends lie 11 bases apart.

This clone was detected only once. The specificity of this receptor is unknown. There are no base qualities to consult, and no much larger clone falls within one base. This same CDR3 is encoded by further DNA sequences in the sample. The receptor's source is a woman in her 30s in good health and CMV-seronegative. Sample: PBMCs. Recombination linked TRBV6-1 to TRBJ2-7; a weak D assignment points to TRBD1 (5 bases agree). The CDR3 loop reads CASSEGGAGSYEQYF. The DNA sequence reads TGTGCCAGCAGTGAAGGAGGTGCAGGGTCCTACGAGCAGTACTTC.